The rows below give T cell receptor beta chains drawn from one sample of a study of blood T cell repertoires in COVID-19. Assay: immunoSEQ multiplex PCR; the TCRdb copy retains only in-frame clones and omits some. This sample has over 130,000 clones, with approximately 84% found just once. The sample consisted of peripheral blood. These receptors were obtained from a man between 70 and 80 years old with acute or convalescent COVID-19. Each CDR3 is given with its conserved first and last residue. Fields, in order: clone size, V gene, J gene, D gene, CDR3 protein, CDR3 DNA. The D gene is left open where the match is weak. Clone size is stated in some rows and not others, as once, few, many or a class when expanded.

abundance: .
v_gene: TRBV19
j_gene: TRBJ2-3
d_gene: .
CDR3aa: CASRNEGTDTQYF
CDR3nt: TGTGCCAGTAGAAATGAGGGCACAGATACGCAGTATTTT

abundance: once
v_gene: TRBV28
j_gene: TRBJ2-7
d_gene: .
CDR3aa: CASTRTGLLENSYEQYF
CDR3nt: TGTGCCAGCACCCGCACAGGGCTTTTAGAAAACTCCTACGAGCAGTACTTC

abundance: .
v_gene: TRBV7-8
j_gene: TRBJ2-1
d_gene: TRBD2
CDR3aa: CASSLSGSVGEQFF
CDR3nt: TGTGCCAGCAGCCTCAGCGGGAGCGTAGGTGAGCAGTTCTTC

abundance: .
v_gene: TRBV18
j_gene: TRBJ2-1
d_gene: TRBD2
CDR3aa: CASSPPLAASSYNEQFF
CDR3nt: TGTGCCAGCTCACCGCCACTAGCGGCAAGCTCCTACAATGAGCAGTTCTTC

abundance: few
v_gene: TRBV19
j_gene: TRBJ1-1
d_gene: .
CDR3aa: CASSIGTRMNTEAFF
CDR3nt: TGTGCCAGTAGTATTGGGACAAGGATGAACACTGAAGCTTTCTTT

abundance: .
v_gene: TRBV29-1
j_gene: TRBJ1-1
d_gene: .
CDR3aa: CSVEVSGAWTEAFF
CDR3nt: TGCAGCGTTGAAGTGTCAGGGGCATGGACTGAAGCTTTCTTT

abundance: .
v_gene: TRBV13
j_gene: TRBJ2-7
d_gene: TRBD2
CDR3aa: CASSLVNSGSFEQYF
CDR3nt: TGTGCCAGCAGCTTAGTGAATAGCGGGAGTTTCGAGCAGTACTTC

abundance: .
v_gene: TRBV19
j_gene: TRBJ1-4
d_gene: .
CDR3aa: CASSSTTGWINEKLFF
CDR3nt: TGTGCCAGTAGTTCTACAACAGGGTGGATAAATGAAAAACTGTTTTTT

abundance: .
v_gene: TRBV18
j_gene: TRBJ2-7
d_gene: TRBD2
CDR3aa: CASSQGLAGEQYF
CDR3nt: TGTGCCAGCTCACAGGGACTAGCAGGCGAGCAGTACTTC

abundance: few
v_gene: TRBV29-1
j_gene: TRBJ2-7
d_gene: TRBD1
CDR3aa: CSVERQGGEQYF
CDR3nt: TGCAGCGTTGAACGACAGGGCGGCGAGCAGTACTTC

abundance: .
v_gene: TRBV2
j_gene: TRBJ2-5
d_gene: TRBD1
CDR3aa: CASSRQGTQETQYF
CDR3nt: TGTGCCAGCAGCCGACAGGGAACCCAAGAGACCCAGTACTTC

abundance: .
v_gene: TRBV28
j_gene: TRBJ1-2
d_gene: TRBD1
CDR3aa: CAVLRTGSNYGYTF
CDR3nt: TGTGCCGTACTACGGACAGGGTCCAACTATGGCTACACCTTC

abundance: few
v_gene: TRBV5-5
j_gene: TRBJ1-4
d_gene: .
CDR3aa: CASSLSTDEKLFF
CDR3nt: TGTGCCAGCAGCTTGTCAACGGATGAAAAACTGTTTTTT

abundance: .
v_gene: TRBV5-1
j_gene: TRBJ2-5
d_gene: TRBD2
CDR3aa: CASSLGSGEQETQYF
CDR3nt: TGCGCCAGCAGCTTGGGGAGCGGGGAACAAGAGACCCAGTACTTC

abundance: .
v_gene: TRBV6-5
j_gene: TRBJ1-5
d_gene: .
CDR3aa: CASRTRGGHEPQHF
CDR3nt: TGTGCCAGCAGGACTAGGGGGGGTCACGAGCCCCAGCATTTT

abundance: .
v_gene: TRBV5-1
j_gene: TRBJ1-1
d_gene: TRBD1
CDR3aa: CASSLGDSDTEAFF
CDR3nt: TGCGCCAGCAGCTTGGGGGACAGCGACACTGAAGCTTTCTTT

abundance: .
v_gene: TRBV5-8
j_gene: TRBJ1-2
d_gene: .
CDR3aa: CASSFRSYGYTF
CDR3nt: TGTGCCAGCAGCTTCCGTAGCTATGGCTACACCTTC

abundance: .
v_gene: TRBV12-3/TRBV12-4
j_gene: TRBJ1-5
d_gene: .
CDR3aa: CASSLNQPQHF
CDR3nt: TGTGCCAGCAGTCTAAATCAGCCCCAGCATTTT

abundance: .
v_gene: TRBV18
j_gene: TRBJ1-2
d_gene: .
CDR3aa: CASSLYTTGAYGYTF
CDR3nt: TGTGCCAGCTCACTTTACACGACGGGAGCCTATGGCTACACCTTC